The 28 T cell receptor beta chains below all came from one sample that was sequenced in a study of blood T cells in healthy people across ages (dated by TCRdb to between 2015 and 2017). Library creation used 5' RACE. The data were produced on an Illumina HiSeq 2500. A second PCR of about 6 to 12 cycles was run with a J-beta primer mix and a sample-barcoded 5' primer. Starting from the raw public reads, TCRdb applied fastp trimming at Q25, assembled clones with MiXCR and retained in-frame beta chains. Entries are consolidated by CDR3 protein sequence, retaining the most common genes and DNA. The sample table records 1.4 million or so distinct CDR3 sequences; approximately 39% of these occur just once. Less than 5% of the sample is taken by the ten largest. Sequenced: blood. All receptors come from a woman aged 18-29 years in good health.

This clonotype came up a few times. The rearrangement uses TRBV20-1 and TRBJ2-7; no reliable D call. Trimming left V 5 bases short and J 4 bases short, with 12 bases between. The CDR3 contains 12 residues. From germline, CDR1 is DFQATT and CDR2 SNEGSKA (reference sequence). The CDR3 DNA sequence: TGCAGTGCTCTACGACTTGGATACGAGCAGTACTTC. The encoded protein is CSALRLGYEQYF.

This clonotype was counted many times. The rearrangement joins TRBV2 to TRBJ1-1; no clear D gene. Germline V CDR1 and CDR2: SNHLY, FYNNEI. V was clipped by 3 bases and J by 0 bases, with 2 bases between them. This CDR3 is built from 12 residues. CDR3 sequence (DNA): TGTGCCAGCAGTGAGGTGAACACTGAAGCTTTCTTT. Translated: CASSEVNTEAFF.

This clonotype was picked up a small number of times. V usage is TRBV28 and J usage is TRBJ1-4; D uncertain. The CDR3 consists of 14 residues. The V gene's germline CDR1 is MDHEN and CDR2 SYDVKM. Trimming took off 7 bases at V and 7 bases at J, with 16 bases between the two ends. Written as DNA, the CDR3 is TGTGCCAGCACCAATTCAGCCCCCGGTGAAAAACTGTTTTTT. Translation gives CASTNSAPGEKLFF.

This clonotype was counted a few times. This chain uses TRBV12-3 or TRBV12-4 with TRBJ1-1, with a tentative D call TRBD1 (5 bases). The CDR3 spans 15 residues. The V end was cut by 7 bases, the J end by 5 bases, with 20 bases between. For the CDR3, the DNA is TGTGCCAGCACCTATGGGGCGGGGCGGAGTACTGAAGCTTTCTTT. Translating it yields CASTYGAGRSTEAFF.

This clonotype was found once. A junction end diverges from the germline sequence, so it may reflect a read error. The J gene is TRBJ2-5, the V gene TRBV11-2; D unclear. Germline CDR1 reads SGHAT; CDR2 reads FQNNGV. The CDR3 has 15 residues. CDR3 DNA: TGTGCCTGCAGTACCGGTCCATGGTACCAAGAGACCCAGTACTTC. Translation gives CACSTGPWYQETQYF.

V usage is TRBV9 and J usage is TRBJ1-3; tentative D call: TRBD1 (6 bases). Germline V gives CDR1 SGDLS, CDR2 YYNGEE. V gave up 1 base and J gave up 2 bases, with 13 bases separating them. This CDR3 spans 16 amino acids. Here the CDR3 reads CASSVTPKGAGNTIYF. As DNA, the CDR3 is TGTGCCAGCAGCGTAACCCCTAAGGGGGCTGGAAACACCATATATTTT.

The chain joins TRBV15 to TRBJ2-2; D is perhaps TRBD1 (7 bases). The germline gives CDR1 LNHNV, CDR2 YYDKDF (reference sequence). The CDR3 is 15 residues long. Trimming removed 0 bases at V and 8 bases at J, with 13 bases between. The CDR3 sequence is CATSRDQGGVGELFF. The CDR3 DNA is TGTGCCACCAGCAGAGATCAGGGGGGAGTAGGGGAGCTGTTTTTT.

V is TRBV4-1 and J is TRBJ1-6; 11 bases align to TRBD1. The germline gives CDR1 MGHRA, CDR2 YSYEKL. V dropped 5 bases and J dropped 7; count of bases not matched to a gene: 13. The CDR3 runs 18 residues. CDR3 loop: CASSTWDRGGYWNSPLHF. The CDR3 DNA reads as TGCGCCAGCAGCACCTGGGACAGGGGGGGCTATTGGAATTCACCCCTCCACTTT.

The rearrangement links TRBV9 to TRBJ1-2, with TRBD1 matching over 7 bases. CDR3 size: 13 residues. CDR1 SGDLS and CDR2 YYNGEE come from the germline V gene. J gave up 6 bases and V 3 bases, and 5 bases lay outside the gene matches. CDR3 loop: CASSASTGNGYTF. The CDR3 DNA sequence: TGTGCCAGCAGCGCATCGACAGGGAATGGCTACACCTTC.

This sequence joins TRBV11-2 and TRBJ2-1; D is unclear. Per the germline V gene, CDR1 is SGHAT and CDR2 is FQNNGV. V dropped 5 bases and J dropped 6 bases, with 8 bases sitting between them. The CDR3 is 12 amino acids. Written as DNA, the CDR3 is TGTGCCAGCAGCCCTCGCCTCAATGAGCAGTTCTTC. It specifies CASSPRLNEQFF.

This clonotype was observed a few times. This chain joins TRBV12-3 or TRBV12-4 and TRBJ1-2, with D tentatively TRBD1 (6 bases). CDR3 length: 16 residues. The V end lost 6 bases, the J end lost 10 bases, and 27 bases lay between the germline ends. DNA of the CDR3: TGTGCCAGCAGGCCTCTGGACACAGGGAAACCCGGGGACTACACCTTC. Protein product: CASRPLDTGKPGDYTF.

The CDR3 sequence: CASSVRSRGPDTQYF. The CDR3 DNA reads TGTGCCAGCAGCGTAAGGTCGAGGGGTCCAGATACGCAGTATTTT. The chain links TRBV9 to TRBJ2-3; either TRBD1 or TRBD2 may supply D (5 bases each). Trimming took 1 base from V and 4 from J, leaving 13 bases between them. Germline CDR1 reads SGDLS; CDR2 reads YYNGEE. CDR3 size: 15 residues.

The CDR3: CAWSGQGYEQYF. The CDR3 DNA sequence: TGTGCCTGGAGTGGCCAGGGCTACGAGCAGTACTTC. The rearrangement links TRBV30 to TRBJ2-7, with a weak D call TRBD1 (5 bases). Between the trimmed V and J ends, which lost 1 base and 3 bases, there was a span of 7 bases. Germline V gene lookup returns CDR1 GTSNPN and CDR2 SVGIG (reference sequence). This CDR3 is built from 12 residues.

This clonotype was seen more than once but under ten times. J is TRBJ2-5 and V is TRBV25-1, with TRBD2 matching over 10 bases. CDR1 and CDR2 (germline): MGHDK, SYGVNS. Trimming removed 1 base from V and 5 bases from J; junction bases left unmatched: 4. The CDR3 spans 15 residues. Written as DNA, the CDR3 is TGTGCCAGCAGTGAATGGCTAGCGGGGGTGGAGACCCAGTACTTC. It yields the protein CASSEWLAGVETQYF.

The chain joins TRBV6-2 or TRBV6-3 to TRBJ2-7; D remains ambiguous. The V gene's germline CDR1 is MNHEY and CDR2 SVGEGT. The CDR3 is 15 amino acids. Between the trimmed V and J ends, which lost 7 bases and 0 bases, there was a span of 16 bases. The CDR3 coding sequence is TGTGCCAGCACCCCGCGCCTAGTGGACTCCTACGAGCAGTACTTC. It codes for CASTPRLVDSYEQYF.

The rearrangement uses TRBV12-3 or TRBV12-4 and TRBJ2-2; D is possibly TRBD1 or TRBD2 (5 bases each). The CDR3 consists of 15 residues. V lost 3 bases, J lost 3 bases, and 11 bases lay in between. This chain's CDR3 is CASSLIEGYTGELFF. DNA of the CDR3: TGTGCCAGCAGTTTGATAGAGGGGTACACCGGGGAGCTGTTTTTT.

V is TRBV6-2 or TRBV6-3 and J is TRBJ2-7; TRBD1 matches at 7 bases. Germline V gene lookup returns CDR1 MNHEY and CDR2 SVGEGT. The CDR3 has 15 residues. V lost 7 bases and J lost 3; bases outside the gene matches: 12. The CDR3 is CASTLPTGKSYEQYF. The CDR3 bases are TGTGCCAGCACCTTACCGACAGGGAAAAGCTACGAGCAGTACTTC.

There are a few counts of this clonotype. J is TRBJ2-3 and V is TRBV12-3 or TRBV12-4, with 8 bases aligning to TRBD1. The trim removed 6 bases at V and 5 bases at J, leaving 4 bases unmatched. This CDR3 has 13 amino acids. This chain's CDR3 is CASSGQGGDTQYF. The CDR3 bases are TGTGCCAGCAGCGGACAGGGTGGAGATACGCAGTATTTT.

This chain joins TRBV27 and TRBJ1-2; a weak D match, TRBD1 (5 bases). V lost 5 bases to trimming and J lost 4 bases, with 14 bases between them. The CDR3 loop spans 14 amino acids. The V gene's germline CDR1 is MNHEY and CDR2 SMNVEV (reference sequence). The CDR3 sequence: CASSPWGEPYGYTF. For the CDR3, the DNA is TGTGCCAGCAGTCCCTGGGGGGAACCCTATGGCTACACCTTC.

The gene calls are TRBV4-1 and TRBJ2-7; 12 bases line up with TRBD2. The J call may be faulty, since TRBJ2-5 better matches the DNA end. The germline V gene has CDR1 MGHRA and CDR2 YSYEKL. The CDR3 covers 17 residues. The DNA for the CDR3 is TGCGCCAGCAGCCAAGATCCTAGCGGGAGGGCCCTAGAGACCCAGTACTTC. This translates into CASSQDPSGRALETQYF.

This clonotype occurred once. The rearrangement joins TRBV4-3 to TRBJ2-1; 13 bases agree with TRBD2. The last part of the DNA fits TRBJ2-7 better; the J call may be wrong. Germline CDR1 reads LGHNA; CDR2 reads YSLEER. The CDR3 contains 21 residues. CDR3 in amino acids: CASSQDRTSGSRLSSYNEQYF. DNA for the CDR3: TGCGCCAGCAGCCAAGATCGGACTAGCGGGAGTCGATTGAGCTCCTACAATGAGCAGTACTTC.

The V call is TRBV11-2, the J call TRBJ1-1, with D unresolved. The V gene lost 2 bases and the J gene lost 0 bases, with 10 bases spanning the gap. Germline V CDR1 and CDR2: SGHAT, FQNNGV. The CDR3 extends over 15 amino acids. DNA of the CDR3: TGTGCCAGCAGCTTATGGGGAAACGTGAACACTGAAGCTTTCTTT. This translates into CASSLWGNVNTEAFF. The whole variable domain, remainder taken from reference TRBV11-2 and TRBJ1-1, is EAGVAQSPRYKIIEKRQSVAFWCNPISGHATLYWYQQILGQGPKLLIQFQNNGVVDDSQLPKDRFSAERLKGVDSTLKIQPAKLEDSAVYLCASSLWGNVNTEAFFGQGTRLTVV.

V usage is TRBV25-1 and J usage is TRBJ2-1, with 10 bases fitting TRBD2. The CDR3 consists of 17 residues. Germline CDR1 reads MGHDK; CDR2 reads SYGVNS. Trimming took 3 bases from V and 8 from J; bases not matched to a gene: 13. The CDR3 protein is CASSEKRSGRAGDEQFF. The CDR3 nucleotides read TGTGCCAGCAGTGAGAAGAGAAGCGGGAGGGCCGGGGATGAGCAGTTCTTC.

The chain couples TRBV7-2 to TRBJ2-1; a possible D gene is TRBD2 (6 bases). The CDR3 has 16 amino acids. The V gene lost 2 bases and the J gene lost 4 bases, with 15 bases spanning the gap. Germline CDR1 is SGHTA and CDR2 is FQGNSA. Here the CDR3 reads CASSLWSGGGYNEQFF. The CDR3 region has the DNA TGTGCCAGCAGCTTATGGTCCGGGGGAGGTTACAATGAGCAGTTCTTC.

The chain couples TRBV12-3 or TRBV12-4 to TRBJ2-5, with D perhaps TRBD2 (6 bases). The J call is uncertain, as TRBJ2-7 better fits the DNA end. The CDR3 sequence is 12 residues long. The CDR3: CASSLELAEQYF. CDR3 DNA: TGTGCCAGCAGTTTAGAACTAGCCGAGCAGTACTTC.

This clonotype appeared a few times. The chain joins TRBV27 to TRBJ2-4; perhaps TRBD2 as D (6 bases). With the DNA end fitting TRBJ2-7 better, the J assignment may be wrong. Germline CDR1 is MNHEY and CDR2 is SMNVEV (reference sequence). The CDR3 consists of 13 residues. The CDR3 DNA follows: TGTGCCAGCAGTTTATCAGGGGACTGCGAGCAGTACTTC. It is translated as CASSLSGDCEQYF.

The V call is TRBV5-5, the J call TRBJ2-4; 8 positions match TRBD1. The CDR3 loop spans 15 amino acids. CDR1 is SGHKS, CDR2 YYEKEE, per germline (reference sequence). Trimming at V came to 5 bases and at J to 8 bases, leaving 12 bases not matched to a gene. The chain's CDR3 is CASSQGQGGIDIQYF. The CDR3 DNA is TGTGCCAGCAGTCAAGGACAGGGAGGTATAGACATTCAGTACTTC. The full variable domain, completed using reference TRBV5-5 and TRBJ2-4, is DAGVTQSPTHLIKTRGQQVTLRCSPISGHKSVSWYQQVLGQGPQFIFQYYEKEERGRGNFPDRFSARQFPNYSSELNVNALLLGDSALYLCASSQGQGGIDIQYFGAGTRLSVL.

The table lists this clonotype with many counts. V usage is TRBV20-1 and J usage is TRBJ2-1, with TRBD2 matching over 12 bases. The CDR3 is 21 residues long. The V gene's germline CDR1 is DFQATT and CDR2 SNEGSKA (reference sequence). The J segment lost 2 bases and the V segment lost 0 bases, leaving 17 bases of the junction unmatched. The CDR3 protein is CSARDGSRRLAGVSTYNEQFF. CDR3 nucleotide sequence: TGCAGTGCTAGAGATGGGAGCAGGCGACTAGCGGGAGTTTCCACCTACAATGAGCAGTTCTTC.